This paragraph reports one T cell receptor beta chain. The same CDR3 also results from other DNA sequences found in this sample. These data belong to a study of blood T cell repertoires in COVID-19. Study information: The United States, Italy and Spain provided the acute and convalescent COVID-19 samples. PBMCs, B-cell-depleted T cells, or T cells were the source of the cDNA or gDNA that made up the material.

How the authors handled the data: Using reference gene primer amplification, nucleated cell counts were estimated. The table came from immunoSEQ multiplex PCR; TCRdb's copy has only in-frame clones and leaves some out. V and J calls and clone size follow that table, whereas D and trimming were derived from the DNA. The data contain 150,000 to 200,000 clones, 70% to 85% of them singletons. Germline CDR1 and CDR2: SGDLS and YYNGEE. V lost 0 bases and J 3 bases, leaving 4 bases between the germline ends. This CDR3 is 13 amino acids long. This TCR was sampled from a man aged 50 to 59 who had recovered from COVID-19. The sequenced sample was peripheral blood. The chain uses TRBV9 and TRBJ2-1; D gene uncertain. The CDR3 region is CASSVAVYNEQFF. The CDR3 DNA sequence: TGTGCCAGCAGCGTAGCGGTCTACAATGAGCAGTTCTTC.